Here is one T cell receptor beta chain with its context. The data originate from a study of blood T cell repertoires in COVID-19. Under the authors' procedure: Quantification of nucleated cells was approximated via reference gene primer amplification. The repertoire was sequenced with immunoSEQ multiplex PCR; TCRdb's copy has only in-frame clones and lacks some. V and J calls and clone size are as listed in that table; D and trimming were resolved from the DNA. This sample has roughly 400,000 clones, with about 90% found just once. The length of the CDR3 is 13 residues. Per germline, CDR1 MNHEY and CDR2 SVGAGI. The V gene lost 6 bases and the J gene lost 5 bases, with 14 bases spanning the gap.

This TCR derives from a woman aged 55-75 years with COVID-19, enrolled during active disease. The material sequenced was peripheral blood. The chain joins TRBV6-5 to TRBJ2-7, with D possibly being TRBD1 (6 bases). CDR3 sequence reads: CASRKQGDNEQYF. The CDR3 nucleotides read TGTGCCAGCAGAAAACAGGGAGACAACGAGCAGTACTTC.